Sequencing of this T cell receptor (beta chain) was carried out in a study of T-cell reconstitution after alpha-beta-depleted transplantation in children. Molecular barcoding with unique molecular identifiers was used for the TCRbeta library. TCRdb ran MiXCR on the PCR reads and lists one entry per CDR3 protein. The table lists approximately 420,000 distinct CDR3 sequences, approximately 10% of them singletons. Trimming took off 3 bases at V and 4 bases at J, with 10 bases between the two ends. This CDR3 has 14 amino acids. The receptor comes from a human donor who donated a stem cell graft to a child with acute myeloid leukemia. The sequencing here drew on PBMCs from the stem cell graft donor, taken from the stem cell graft. The V call is TRBV12-3 or TRBV12-4, the J call TRBJ1-5; possible D gene TRBD1, 5 bases. CDR3 sequence reads: CASSFSGNNQPQHF. The CDR3 nucleotides are TGTGCCAGCAGTTTTTCAGGGAATAATCAGCCCCAGCATTTT.